This TCR beta chain emerged from a study of blood T cell repertoires in COVID-19. In the original workflow: Reference gene primers were amplified, and this amplification served to estimate nucleated cell counts. Some clones are missing from TCRdb's copy, which holds only in-frame ones; the method was immunoSEQ multiplex PCR. The V and J calls and clone size are taken from that table; D and trimming were inferred from the DNA. The sample carries approximately 200,000 clones, 82% recorded once. Trimming removed 6 bases from V and 3 bases from J; junction bases left unmatched: 5. CDR1 is LNHDA and CDR2 is SQIVND in the germline V gene (reference sequence). The CDR3 is 15 amino acids.

Sequencing input: peripheral blood. The V call is TRBV19, the J call TRBJ2-2, with TRBD1 identical over 9 bases. The clonotype originates from a human donor with acute or convalescent COVID-19. The donor label of this sample is uncertain. CDR3 nucleotide sequence: TGTGCCAGTAGACGCCGGGACAGGGACACCGGGGAGCTGTTTTTT. It codes for CASRRRDRDTGELFF. The whole variable domain, filled in from reference TRBV19 and TRBJ2-2, reads DGGITQSPKYLFRKEGQNVTLSCEQNLNHDAMYWYRQDPGQGLRLIYYSQIVNDFQKGDIAEGYSVSREKKESFPLTVTSAQKNPTAFYLCASRRRDRDTGELFFGEGSRLTVL.